The 16 T cell receptor beta chains in this list originate from one sample, sequenced in a study of cytomegalovirus exposure and HLA in healthy donors. Primers: 60 Vbeta forward and 13 Jbeta reverse. Profiled with immunoSEQ multiplex PCR; TCRdb holds only in-frame clones, not every one. The table shows roughly 120,000 clones, with 80% occurring only once. The material sequenced was PBMCs. Receptor source: a man aged 25-45 years in good health and CMV-seronegative.

The V and J genes are TRBV9 and TRBJ2-2, with unresolved D. The germline V and J ends were trimmed by 4 bases and 0 bases, with 13 bases remaining between them. The CDR3 totals 16 residues. Germline CDR1 reads SGDLS; CDR2 reads YYNGEE. CDR3 loop: CASSPRGGPNTGELFF. CDR3 DNA: TGTGCCAGCAGCCCTCGTGGTGGGCCGAACACCGGGGAGCTGTTTTTT. Based on the CDR3 plus reference TRBV9 and TRBJ2-2, the full variable domain is DSGVTQTPKHLITATGQRVTLRCSPRSGDLSVYWYQQSLDQGLQFLIQYYNGEERAKGNILERFSAQQFPDLHSELNLSSLELGDSALYFCASSPRGGPNTGELFFGEGSRLTVL.

This chain joins TRBV19 and TRBJ1-1; 7 bases align to TRBD1. The CDR3 runs to 14 residues. V lost 6 bases to trimming and J lost 1 base; unmatched junction nucleotides: 5. The germline CDR1 and CDR2 sequences are LNHDA and SQIVND (reference sequence). CDR3 residues: CASSQGQANTEAFF. CDR3 sequence (DNA): TGTGCCAGTAGCCAAGGACAGGCGAACACTGAAGCTTTCTTT.

The chain carries TRBV25-1 and TRBJ1-1; tentatively, D is TRBD1 (5 bases). The V and J ends lost 2 bases and 3 bases respectively, with 13 bases between them. Germline CDR1 is MGHDK and CDR2 is SYGVNS. This CDR3 spans 15 amino acids. The CDR3 reads CASSEPQGSDTEAFF. For the CDR3, the DNA is TGTGCCAGCAGTGAACCCCAGGGATCCGACACTGAAGCTTTCTTT.

V is TRBV27 and J is TRBJ2-7; TRBD2 aligns across 8 bases. The CDR3 totals 12 residues. Germline CDR1 MNHEY, CDR2 SMNVEV (reference sequence). Trimming removed 6 bases from V and 6 bases from J; junction bases left unmatched: 4. CDR3 DNA sequence: TGTGCCAGCAGCTCTGGGACTAGCGAGCAGTACTTC. It translates to CASSSGTSEQYF.

The chain carries TRBV10-3 and TRBJ2-2; 7 nucleotides line up with TRBD1. The CDR3 sequence is 16 residues long. The V and J ends lost 2 bases and 7 bases, in that order; junction bases with no gene match: 10. Germline assignment: CDR1 ENHRY and CDR2 SYGVKD. The CDR3 nucleotides read TGTGCCATCAGTGAGCCCGGGACAGACTCAGACGGGGAGCTGTTTTTT. This codes for CAISEPGTDSDGELFF.

The gene calls are TRBV19 and TRBJ2-1, with 8 bases matching TRBD2. Germline-derived CDR1 and CDR2 are LNHDA and SQIVND (reference sequence). Trimming removed 9 bases from V and 4 bases from J; junction bases left unmatched: 11. This CDR3 comprises 15 residues. The DNA of the CDR3 is TGTGCCAGCGATCGGGGAGCTAGCGGGTACAATGAGCAGTTCTTC. This sequence encodes CASDRGASGYNEQFF.

The gene calls are TRBV5-1 and TRBJ1-3, with TRBD1 matching over 8 bases. Germline V gives CDR1 SGHRS, CDR2 YFSETQ. CDR3 length: 17 residues. V dropped 3 bases and J dropped 0; count of bases not matched to a gene: 8. The chain's CDR3 is CASSWDRLKSSGNTIYF. DNA for the CDR3: TGCGCCAGCAGCTGGGACAGGCTAAAGAGCTCTGGAAACACCATATATTTT.

This clone turned up a few times. This chain uses TRBV5-1 with TRBJ1-1; 9 bases are shared with TRBD1. V gave up 4 bases and J gave up 6 bases; unmatched junction bases: 7. Germline values: CDR1 SGHRS, CDR2 YFSETQ. The CDR3 totals 14 residues. The DNA for the CDR3 is TGCGCCAGCAGCCTACAGGGGGCTCTCCCTGAAGCTTTCTTT. This translates into CASSLQGALPEAFF.

This chain joins TRBV4-1 and TRBJ2-1, with TRBD2 identical over 8 bases. The V gene end was trimmed by 1 base and the J gene end by 2 bases; junction bases not matched to a gene: 4. The CDR3 has 16 amino acids. Germline assignment: CDR1 MGHRA and CDR2 YSYEKL. The CDR3 region has the DNA TGCGCCAGCAGCCAAGGGTGGCGGGGGGCCTACAATGAGCAGTTCTTC. Its translation is CASSQGWRGAYNEQFF.

The chain couples TRBV27 to TRBJ2-3, with TRBD2 identical over 12 bases. Germline CDR1 MNHEY, CDR2 SMNVEV (reference sequence). CDR3 size: 14 residues. V lost 6 bases, J lost 4 bases, and 2 bases stayed unmatched. In nucleotides, the CDR3 is TGTGCCAGCAGGCTAGCGGGAGGGCCAGATACGCAGTATTTT. Translating it yields CASRLAGGPDTQYF.

This chain uses TRBV30 with TRBJ1-1, with D unresolved. Between the trimmed V and J ends, which lost 0 bases and 0 bases, there was a span of 8 bases. CDR3 length: 14 amino acids. Germline CDR1 is GTSNPN and CDR2 is SVGIG (reference sequence). The CDR3 reads CAWSVSLLNTEAFF. The CDR3 DNA follows: TGTGCCTGGAGTGTTAGTTTATTGAACACTGAAGCTTTCTTT.

The CDR3 region has the DNA TGTGCCAGCAGTTTATTTCTGGGGTTGGCTAGCGGGAGTTCCACCGGGGAGCTGTTTTTT. It specifies CASSLFLGLASGSSTGELFF. J is TRBJ2-2 and V is TRBV27; 10 bases map to TRBD2. CDR1 MNHEY and CDR2 SMNVEV come from the germline V gene (reference sequence). The CDR3 is 20 residues long. J lost 4 bases, V lost 1 base, and 15 bases had no gene match.

V is TRBV7-3 and J is TRBJ2-1; D perhaps matches TRBD1 (6 bases). Deletions cut 5 bases from V and 6 bases from J, with 11 bases between. Germline V gene sequence: CDR1 SGHTA, CDR2 FQGTGA. There are 13 residues in the CDR3. The CDR3 is CASSQGQGNEQFF. The CDR3 DNA follows: TGTGCCAGCAGCCAGGGGCAGGGCAATGAGCAGTTCTTC.

This chain joins TRBV19 and TRBJ2-3, with 11 bases fitting TRBD2. The CDR3 consists of 18 residues. V shed 2 bases and J 3 bases; nucleotides not matched to a gene: 10. Germline-derived CDR1 and CDR2 are LNHDA and SQIVND (reference sequence). The CDR3 region has the DNA TGTGCCAGTAGTATAACCGGGACTAGCGGATCTCGTACAGATACGCAGTATTTT. It translates to CASSITGTSGSRTDTQYF. Combining the CDR3 with reference TRBV19 and TRBJ2-3 gives the whole variable domain DGGITQSPKYLFRKEGQNVTLSCEQNLNHDAMYWYRQDPGQGLRLIYYSQIVNDFQKGDIAEGYSVSREKKESFPLTVTSAQKNPTAFYLCASSITGTSGSRTDTQYFGPGTRLTVL.

V and J are TRBV6-5 and TRBJ2-3, with 9 bases that match TRBD2. CDR3 size: 14 residues. Germline V gene data show CDR1 as MNHEY and CDR2 as SVGAGI. V gave up 6 bases and J gave up 3 bases; unmatched junction bases: 4. The CDR3 loop is CASRRLAETDTQYF. The CDR3 DNA follows: TGTGCCAGCAGAAGACTAGCGGAGACAGATACGCAGTATTTT.

The chain links TRBV27 to TRBJ1-5; TRBD1 aligns across 8 bases. V was clipped by 6 bases and J by 5 bases; unmatched bases: 6. The CDR3 totals 14 residues. Germline loops: CDR1 MNHEY, CDR2 SMNVEV (reference sequence). The CDR3 DNA reads TGTGCCAGCAGAGCCGGGACAGGCCATCAGCCCCAGCATTTT. It encodes CASRAGTGHQPQHF.